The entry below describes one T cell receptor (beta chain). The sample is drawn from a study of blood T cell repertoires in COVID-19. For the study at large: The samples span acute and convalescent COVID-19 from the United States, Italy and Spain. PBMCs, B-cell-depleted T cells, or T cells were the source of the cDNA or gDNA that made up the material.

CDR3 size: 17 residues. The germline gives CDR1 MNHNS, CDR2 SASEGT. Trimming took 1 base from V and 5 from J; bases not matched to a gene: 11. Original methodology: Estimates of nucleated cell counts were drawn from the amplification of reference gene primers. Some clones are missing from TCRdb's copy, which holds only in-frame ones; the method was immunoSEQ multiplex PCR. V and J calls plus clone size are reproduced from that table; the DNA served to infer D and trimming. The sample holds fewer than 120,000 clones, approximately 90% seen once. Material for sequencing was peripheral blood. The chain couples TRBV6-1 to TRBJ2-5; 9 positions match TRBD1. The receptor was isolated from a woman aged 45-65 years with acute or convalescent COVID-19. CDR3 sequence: CASSEGGDRAGRETQYF. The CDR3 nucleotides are TGTGCCAGCAGTGAAGGTGGGGACAGGGCGGGTCGTGAGACCCAGTACTTC.